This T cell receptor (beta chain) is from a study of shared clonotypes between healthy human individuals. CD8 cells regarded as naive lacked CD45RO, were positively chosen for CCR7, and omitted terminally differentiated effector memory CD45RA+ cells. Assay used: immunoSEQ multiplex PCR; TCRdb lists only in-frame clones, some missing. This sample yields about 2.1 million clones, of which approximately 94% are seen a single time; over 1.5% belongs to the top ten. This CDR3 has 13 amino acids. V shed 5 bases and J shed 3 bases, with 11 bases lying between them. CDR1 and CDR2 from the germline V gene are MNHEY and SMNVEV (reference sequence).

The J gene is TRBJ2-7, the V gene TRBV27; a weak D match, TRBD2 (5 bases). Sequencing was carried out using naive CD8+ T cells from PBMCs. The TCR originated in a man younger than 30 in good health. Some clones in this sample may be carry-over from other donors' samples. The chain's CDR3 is CASSNGGYYEQYF. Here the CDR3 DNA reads TGTGCCAGCAGTAACGGAGGTTACTACGAGCAGTACTTC.